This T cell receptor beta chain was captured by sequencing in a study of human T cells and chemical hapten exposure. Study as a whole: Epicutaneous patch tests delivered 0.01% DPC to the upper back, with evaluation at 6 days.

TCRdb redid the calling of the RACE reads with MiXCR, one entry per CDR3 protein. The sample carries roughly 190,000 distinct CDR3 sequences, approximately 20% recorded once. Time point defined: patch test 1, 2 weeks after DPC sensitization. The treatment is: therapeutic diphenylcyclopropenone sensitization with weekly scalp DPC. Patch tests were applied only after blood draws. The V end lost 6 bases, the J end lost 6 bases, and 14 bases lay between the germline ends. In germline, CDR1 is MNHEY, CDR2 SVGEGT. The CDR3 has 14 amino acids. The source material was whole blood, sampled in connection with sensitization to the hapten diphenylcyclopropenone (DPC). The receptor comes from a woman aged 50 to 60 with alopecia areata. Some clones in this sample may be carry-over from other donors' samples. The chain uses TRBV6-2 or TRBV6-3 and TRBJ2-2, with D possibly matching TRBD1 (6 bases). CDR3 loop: CASRVRGSAGELFF. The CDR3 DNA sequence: TGTGCCAGCAGAGTCAGGGGATCCGCCGGGGAGCTGTTTTTT.